A selection of T cell receptor beta chains follows, all from one sample in a study of prognosis after radiotherapy for stage I lung cancer. TCRdb re-derived calls from the multiplex PCR reads in MiXCR, one entry per CDR3 protein. The sample has over 20,000 distinct CDR3 sequences; roughly 40% are singletons. The sample was PBMCs, taken before or after stereotactic body radiation therapy (not recorded which). The receptors derive from a donor aged 50 or older with non-small cell lung cancer. CDR3s include the opening cysteine and the closing phenylalanine or tryptophan. The D gene is left open where the match is weak. Clone size is not always given. Where it is, it says once, few, many or a class for expanded clones.

TRBJ1-1,.,TRBV15,many,TGTGCCACCAGTGCAGGCCCACTTATGAACACTGAAGCTTTCTTT,CATSAGPLMNTEAFF
TRBJ2-3,TRBD1,TRBV6-5,many,TGTGCCAGCAGTTACCGGGGACAGGGTAGTACAGATACGCAGTATTTT,CASSYRGQGSTDTQYF
TRBJ1-2,.,TRBV6-2/TRBV6-3,once,TGTGCCAGCAGTTCCCACCGGATCTATGGCTACACCTTC,CASSSHRIYGYTF
TRBJ2-1,TRBD1,TRBV5-1,many,TGCGCCAGCAGCCTTGGGGACAGGGGGTTTGGGGAGCAGTTCTTC,CASSLGDRGFGEQFF
TRBJ2-7,TRBD2,TRBV19,.,TGTGCCAGTAGTATGGGGACTAGCGGATACGAGCAGTACTTC,CASSMGTSGYEQYF
TRBJ1-1,.,TRBV9,.,TGTGCCAGCAGCGTAGAAATGAACACTGAAGCTTTCTTT,CASSVEMNTEAFF
TRBJ2-7,.,TRBV18,many,TGTGCCAGCTCACCACCGGTGGGGAGCGGAGGTCAGCAGTACTTC,CASSPPVGSGGQQYF
TRBJ2-4,TRBD2,TRBV2,many,TGTGCCAGCCGGGGACTAGCGCTTGACATTCAGTACTTC,CASRGLALDIQYF
TRBJ2-3,TRBD1,TRBV6-1,.,TGTGCCAGCAGTGAAGGACAGGGCCTCACAGATACGCAGTATTTT,CASSEGQGLTDTQYF
TRBJ1-3,.,TRBV6-2/TRBV6-3,many,TGTGCCAGCAGTTACTCGAGTATAACAGGGTTCTCTGGAAACACCATATATTTT,CASSYSSITGFSGNTIYF
TRBJ1-4,.,TRBV2,many,TGTGCCAGCAGTGCTGGGGGACTCGAAAAACTGTTTTTT,CASSAGGLEKLFF
TRBJ1-6,.,TRBV19,many,TGTGCCAGTAGTCCGGGAACCGGGACCCCTATGGGATCACCCCTCCACTTT,CASSPGTGTPMGSPLHF
TRBJ1-2,TRBD1,TRBV27,few,TGTGCCAGCAGCCGACAGGGTACAAATGGCTACACCTTC,CASSRQGTNGYTF
TRBJ2-2,.,TRBV7-6,many,TGTGCCAGCAGCTTAGCGGGAGAGGGGACCGGGGAGCTGTTTTTT,CASSLAGEGTGELFF
TRBJ1-2,.,TRBV27,many,TGTGCCAGCAGCCCAACCTACGGACGGTCCTCCCAAATGGGCTACACCTTC,CASSPTYGRSSQMGYTF
TRBJ1-3,TRBD1,TRBV5-4,many,TGTGCCAGCAGCTTGACAGGGGAAGACACCATATATTTT,CASSLTGEDTIYF
TRBJ1-4,.,TRBV6-1,.,TGTGCCAGCAGTCGAAACCCTCCTGGGGCGGGTGAAAAACTGTTTTTT,CASSRNPPGAGEKLFF
TRBJ2-1,.,TRBV7-8,many,TGTGCCAGCAGCCCAGGGGGGCGGGAAGAGCAGTTCTTC,CASSPGGREEQFF
TRBJ1-6,.,TRBV9,.,TGTGCCAGCAGCGTAGCCCCGTTGGATAATTCACCCCTCCACTTT,CASSVAPLDNSPLHF
TRBJ1-6,.,TRBV7-9,many,TGTGCCAGCAGCCCCGAAAATTCACCCCTCCACTTT,CASSPENSPLHF